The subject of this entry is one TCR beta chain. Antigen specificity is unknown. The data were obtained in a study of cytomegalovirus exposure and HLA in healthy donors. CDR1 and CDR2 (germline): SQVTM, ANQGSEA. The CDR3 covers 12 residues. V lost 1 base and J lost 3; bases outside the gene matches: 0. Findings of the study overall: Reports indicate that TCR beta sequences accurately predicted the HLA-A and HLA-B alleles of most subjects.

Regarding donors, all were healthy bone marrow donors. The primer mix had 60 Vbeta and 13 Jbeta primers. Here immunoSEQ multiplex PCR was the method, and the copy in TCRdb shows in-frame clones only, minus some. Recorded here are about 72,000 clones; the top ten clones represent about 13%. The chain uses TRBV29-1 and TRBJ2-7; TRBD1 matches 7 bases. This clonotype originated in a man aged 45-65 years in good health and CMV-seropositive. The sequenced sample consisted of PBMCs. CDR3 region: CSVEGTGYEQYF. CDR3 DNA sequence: TGCAGCGTTGAAGGGACAGGCTACGAGCAGTACTTC.